The rows below give T cell receptor beta chains drawn from one sample of a study of cytomegalovirus exposure and HLA in healthy donors. Assay: immunoSEQ multiplex PCR; the TCRdb copy retains only in-frame clones and omits some. The table records around 140,000 clones, over 60% of them present only once. The sequenced material came from PBMCs. These receptors all come from a male donor in good health and CMV-seropositive. Each CDR3 is given with its conserved first and last residue. A D gene is named only where the DNA matches it firmly. The size of a clone is reported for some rows only, either as once, few or many, or as a class for expanded clones.

J gene | D gene | CDR3 length | clone size | V gene | CDR3 protein | CDR3 DNA
TRBJ2-7 | - | 15 | few | TRBV28 | CASSSPGEVDYEQYF | TGTGCCAGCAGTTCCCCGGGGGAAGTTGACTACGAGCAGTACTTC
TRBJ2-7 | TRBD2 | 15 | - | TRBV27 | CASSLLASGYYEQYF | TGTGCCAGCAGTTTATTGGCTAGCGGGTACTACGAGCAGTACTTC
TRBJ2-6 | - | 17 | - | TRBV5-4 | CASSLVTGNSGANGLTF | TGTGCCAGCAGCTTGGTAACAGGGAACTCTGGGGCCAACGGCCTGACTTTC
TRBJ2-1 | - | 16 | few | TRBV28 | CASRQGFASSYNEQFF | TGTGCCAGCAGGCAGGGGTTTGCGAGCTCCTACAATGAGCAGTTCTTC
TRBJ2-5 | TRBD2 | 15 | - | TRBV19 | CASSMLAGGLETQYF | TGTGCCAGTAGTATGCTAGCGGGGGGTTTAGAGACCCAGTACTTC
TRBJ1-2 | TRBD1 | 15 | - | TRBV28 | CASSTPGQRGYGYTF | TGTGCCAGCAGTACCCCGGGACAGCGGGGGTATGGCTACACCTTC
TRBJ2-1 | - | 14 | - | TRBV19 | CASSIGWGPNEQFF | TGTGCCAGTAGTATAGGTTGGGGGCCCAATGAGCAGTTCTTC
TRBJ2-5 | TRBD2 | 17 | few | TRBV28 | CASSPRTSRGSQETQYF | TGTGCCAGCAGCCCGAGGACTAGCAGGGGCTCTCAAGAGACCCAGTACTTC
TRBJ2-2 | - | 15 | - | TRBV4-2 | CASSQESVPTGELFF | TGTGCCAGCAGCCAAGAATCAGTCCCCACCGGGGAGCTGTTTTTT
TRBJ1-6 | - | 16 | - | TRBV5-6 | CASSPWHRPYNSPLHF | TGTGCCAGCAGCCCATGGCACAGGCCCTATAATTCACCCCTCCACTTT
TRBJ2-3 | TRBD2 | 16 | - | TRBV7-2 | CASSLGTSGRRDTQYF | TGTGCCAGCAGCTTGGGGACTAGCGGGAGAAGAGATACGCAGTATTTT
TRBJ2-1 | - | 13 | few | TRBV6-1 | CASRLAPYNEQFF | TGTGCCAGCCGCCTAGCCCCCTACAATGAGCAGTTCTTC
TRBJ2-4 | - | 20 | - | TRBV21-1 | CASSSPRTSGGSLAKNIQYF | TGTGCCAGCAGCTCCCCCCGGACTAGCGGGGGGTCTCTAGCCAAAAACATTCAGTACTTC
TRBJ1-5 | TRBD1 | 12 | - | TRBV28 | CASDDRAIAQHF | TGTGCCAGCGATGACAGGGCCATAGCCCAGCATTTT
TRBJ2-7 | - | 14 | - | TRBV5-1 | CANSLEGNGGEQYF | TGCGCCAACAGCTTGGAAGGTAACGGGGGCGAGCAGTACTTC
TRBJ2-3 | - | 15 | - | TRBV5-6 | CASTRSLGRTDTQYF | TGTGCCAGCACCCGTTCACTTGGTCGCACAGATACGCAGTATTTT
TRBJ1-2 | TRBD1 | 16 | - | TRBV27 | CASSLAGTGGGYGYTF | TGTGCCAGCAGTTTAGCCGGGACAGGGGGCGGCTATGGCTACACCTTC
TRBJ1-1 | TRBD1 | 14 | - | TRBV7-9 | CASSFGQGDTEAFF | TGTGCCAGCAGCTTCGGACAGGGAGACACTGAAGCTTTCTTT
TRBJ1-6 | - | 15 | - | TRBV5-5 | CASSLGRPVNSPLHF | TGTGCCAGCAGCTTGGGGAGGCCTGTTAATTCACCCCTCCACTTT
TRBJ1-2 | - | 13 | - | TRBV28 | CASSSPPVRGYTF | TGTGCCAGCAGTTCCCCCCCAGTACGTGGCTACACCTTC
TRBJ1-2 | TRBD1 | 16 | - | TRBV28 | CASSLLDRDRGQGYTF | TGTGCCAGCAGTTTACTCGACCGGGACAGGGGACAAGGCTACACCTTC
TRBJ2-3 | - | 16 | few | TRBV27 | CASRSQEGEVQGTQYF | TGTGCCAGCAGATCCCAGGAGGGTGAAGTTCAGGGTACGCAGTATTTT
TRBJ1-1 | TRBD1 | 16 | - | TRBV28 | CASRQGGVRAGTEAFF | TGTGCCAGTCGTCAGGGGGGAGTGAGGGCGGGCACTGAAGCTTTCTTT
TRBJ1-1 | TRBD1 | 14 | - | TRBV7-9 | CSSSRDRDSVEAFF | TGTTCCAGCAGCCGCGACCGGGACAGCGTGGAAGCTTTCTTT
TRBJ2-5 | - | 14 | few | TRBV15 | CATQRQAGQETQYF | TGTGCCACCCAAAGGCAGGCAGGGCAAGAGACCCAGTACTTC
TRBJ1-1 | TRBD1 | 16 | - | TRBV6-1 | CASSEIRQGWYTEAFF | TGTGCCAGCAGTGAAATCAGACAGGGGTGGTACACTGAAGCTTTCTTT
TRBJ2-7 | TRBD1 | 16 | once | TRBV5-1 | CASSLDGTGDPYEQYF | TGCGCCAGCAGCTTAGACGGGACAGGGGATCCCTACGAGCAGTACTTC
TRBJ2-1 | TRBD1 | 15 | - | TRBV18 | CASSRWTGTANEQFF | TGTGCCAGCTCCCGCTGGACAGGGACGGCCAATGAGCAGTTCTTC
TRBJ2-7 | - | 15 | once | TRBV2 | CASSLAEITLYEQYF | TGTGCCAGCAGTTTAGCGGAGATTACACTCTACGAGCAGTACTTC